This T cell receptor beta chain appears in the sequencing data of a study of blood T cell repertoires in COVID-19. The V gene's germline CDR1 is LNHDA and CDR2 SQIVND (reference sequence). The CDR3 is made up of 15 amino acids. The V end lost 1 base, the J end lost 1 base, and 10 bases lay between the germline ends. Seattle-derived patients entered the study during active infection and were followed longitudinally. Sequencing was performed with immunoSEQ multiplex PCR; in TCRdb, only in-frame clones are kept and a portion is missing. This repertoire shows some 320,000 clones, roughly 90% found once; its top ten account for approximately 10%.

The genes are TRBV19 and TRBJ1-2; no clear D gene. Specimen: peripheral blood. The source of this sequence is a woman younger than 45 with COVID-19, enrolled during active disease. Here the CDR3 DNA reads TGTGCCAGTAGTATAGCCATGGGCATTAACTATGGCTACACCTTC. Protein product: CASSIAMGINYGYTF.